The entry below describes one T cell receptor beta chain. The sample belongs to a study of blood T cell repertoires in COVID-19. The wider study: Italy, Spain and the United States were the sources of the convalescent and acute COVID-19 samples.

Deletions cut 3 bases from V and 14 bases from J, with 11 bases between. This CDR3 is 12 amino acids long. Study processing details: Reference gene primer amplification in the assay estimated nucleated cell counts. Sequencing used immunoSEQ multiplex PCR; TCRdb keeps in-frame clones, though not all of them. The V and J calls and clone size come from that table; D and trimming were worked out from the DNA. The sample lists under 150,000 clones; about 90% were seen once. Sequences were obtained from peripheral blood. This sequence originates from a woman aged 45-65 years with acute or convalescent COVID-19. This rearrangement joins TRBV12-3 or TRBV12-4 to TRBJ1-6; possibly TRBD1 for D (5 bases). The CDR3 loop is CASSFRGGTLHF. The CDR3 DNA reads TGTGCCAGCAGTTTTAGGGGAGGGACCCTCCACTTT.